The source of this T cell receptor beta chain is a study of cytomegalovirus exposure and HLA in healthy donors. This clone was detected only once. Its target is not known. Germline-derived CDR1 and CDR2 are SSHAT and FNYEAQ (reference sequence). Germline trimming cut 5 bases from V and 3 bases from J; bases unmatched to any gene: 4. The CDR3 extends over 14 amino acids. PCR employed 60 Vbeta and 13 Jbeta primers. Assay: immunoSEQ multiplex PCR; the TCRdb copy retains only in-frame clones and omits some. The data show a few hundred thousand clones, around 88% seen once. The study's findings and limits: Certain indistinguishable V segments, among them TRBV6-2 and TRBV6-3, were excluded. Investigators reported 150 to 200 TCR beta chains as tied to cytomegalovirus. Earlier analysis looked at TCR beta V segments, and most were productive about 87% or about 30% of the time.

This clonotype originated in a woman younger than 30 in good health and CMV-seronegative. The chain joins TRBV7-7 to TRBJ2-7; 10 bases are a match to TRBD1. The sample comprised PBMCs. The DNA of the CDR3 is TGTGCCAGCAGCGAAGGGACAGGGGACTACGAGCAGTACTTC. Its translation is CASSEGTGDYEQYF.